This T cell receptor (beta chain) was sequenced for a study of T cell repertoires in cytomegalovirus infection. CDR3 length equals 17 residues. Germline assignment: CDR1 SEHNR and CDR2 FQNEAQ (reference sequence). V lost 4 bases, J lost 0 bases, and 11 bases stayed unmatched. TCRdb re-analysed the reads in MiXCR, keeping a single row per CDR3 protein. The sample has around 350,000 distinct CDR3 sequences; roughly 20% are singletons. This clonotype has only a few counts. The receptor comes from a human donor in good health (CMV status not recorded). Some clones in this sample may be carry-over from other donors' samples. Sequencing was done on a sample of PBMCs. J is TRBJ1-1 and V is TRBV7-9, with 7 bases identical to TRBD1. As DNA, the CDR3 is TGTGCCAGCAGCTCACTCGGAACAGGGGCGATGAACACTGAAGCTTTCTTT. It translates to CASSSLGTGAMNTEAFF. The whole variable domain, filled in from reference TRBV7-9 and TRBJ1-1, reads DTGVSQNPRHKITKRGQNVTFRCDPISEHNRLYWYRQTLGQGPEFLTYFQNEAQLEKSRLLSDRFSAERPKGSFSTLEIQRTEQGDSAMYLCASSSLGTGAMNTEAFFGQGTRLTVV.